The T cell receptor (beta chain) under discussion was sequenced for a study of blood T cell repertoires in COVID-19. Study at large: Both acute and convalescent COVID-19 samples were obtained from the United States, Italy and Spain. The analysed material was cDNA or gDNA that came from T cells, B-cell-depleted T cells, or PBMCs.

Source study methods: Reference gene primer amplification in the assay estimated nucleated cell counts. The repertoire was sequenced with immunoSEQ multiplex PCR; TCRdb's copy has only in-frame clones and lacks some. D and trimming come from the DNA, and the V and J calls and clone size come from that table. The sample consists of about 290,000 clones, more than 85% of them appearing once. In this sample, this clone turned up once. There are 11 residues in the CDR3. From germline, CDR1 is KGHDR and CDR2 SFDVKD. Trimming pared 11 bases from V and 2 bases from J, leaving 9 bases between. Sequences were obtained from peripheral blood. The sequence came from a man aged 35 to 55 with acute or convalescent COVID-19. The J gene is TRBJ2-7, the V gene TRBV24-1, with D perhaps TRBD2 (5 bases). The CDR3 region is CAIRGTYEQYF. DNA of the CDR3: TGTGCCATCCGAGGGACCTACGAGCAGTACTTC.